The present entry profiles one TCR beta chain with its context. Its target is not known. This sample includes further DNA sequences coding for the same CDR3. This entry comes from a study of shared clonotypes between healthy human individuals. Whole-study results and caveats: Sequencing depth was a factor that was expected to affect clonotype sharing among donors. Though the depth was large, rarefaction showed that sorted-subset sequencing was incomplete.

TCRdb's copy holds only in-frame clones and misses some; the assay was immunoSEQ multiplex PCR. In the table there are under 2.5 million clones, around 90% of which are singletons. Those who donated were healthy HIV-negative adults, with no recent acute infections or vaccinations reported. All of the donors resided in Nashville, Tennessee, and each was a Caucasian adult. Losses at the gene ends were 6 bases for V and 2 bases for J; bases not matched to a gene: 3. Looked up from germline, CDR1 is SNHLY and CDR2 is FYNNEI. CDR3 length: 14 amino acids. Source material: naive CD4+ T cells from PBMCs. Subset meaning: CD45RA+ positively selected. The chain employs TRBV2 and TRBJ2-7, with TRBD1 identical over 11 bases. This sequence was found in a man between 18 and 35 years old in good health. Some clones in this sample may be carry-over from other donors' samples. The CDR3 DNA follows: TGTGCCAGCAGACCGGGACAGGGGGCCTACGAGCAGTACTTC. It specifies CASRPGQGAYEQYF.